The clone carrying this TCR beta chain was recorded a few times. The data were taken from a study of identical twins. TCRdb analysed the 5' RACE reads with MiXCR anew, one entry per CDR3 protein. The sample contains hundreds of thousands of distinct CDR3 sequences, less than 25% of which appear only once. Looked up from germline, CDR1 is DFQATT and CDR2 is SNEGSKA (reference sequence). This CDR3 has 11 residues. V was shortened by 5 bases and J by 8 bases, with 10 bases between the two germline ends. The data were also submitted as part of a second study, on T cells expressing NK-cell markers. Turning to that study: Repertoires of TCR beta were obtained from T cells sorted as CD3+CD56+NKG2C+, CD3+CD56+NKG2C- and CD3+CD56-NKG2C+.

V and J are TRBV20-1 and TRBJ2-1; D gene uncertain. The sample taken for sequencing was CD4+ T cells sorted from blood. The receptor was derived from a woman under 30 in good health. CDR3 amino acids: CSALRSHEQFF. DNA of the CDR3: TGCAGTGCTCTTCGATCCCATGAGCAGTTCTTC.